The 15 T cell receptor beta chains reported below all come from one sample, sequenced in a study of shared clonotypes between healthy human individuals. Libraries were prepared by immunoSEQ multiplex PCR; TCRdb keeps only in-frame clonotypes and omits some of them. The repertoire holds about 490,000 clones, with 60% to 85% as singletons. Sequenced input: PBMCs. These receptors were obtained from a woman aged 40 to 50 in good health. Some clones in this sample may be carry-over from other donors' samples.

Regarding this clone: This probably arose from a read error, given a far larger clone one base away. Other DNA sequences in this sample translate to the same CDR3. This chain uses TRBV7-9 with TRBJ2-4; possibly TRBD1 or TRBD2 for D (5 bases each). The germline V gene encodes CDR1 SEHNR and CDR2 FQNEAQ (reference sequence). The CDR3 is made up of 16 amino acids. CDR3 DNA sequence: TGTGCCAGCAGCTTAGGGGCAGGGCTAGCCAAGAACATTCAGTACTTC. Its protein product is CASSLGAGLAKNIQYF. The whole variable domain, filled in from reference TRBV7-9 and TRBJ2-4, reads DTGVSQNPRHKITKRGQNVTFRCDPISEHNRLYWYRQTLGQGPEFLTYFQNEAQLEKSRLLSDRFSAERPKGSFSTLEIQRTEQGDSAMYLCASSLGAGLAKNIQYFGAGTRLSVL.

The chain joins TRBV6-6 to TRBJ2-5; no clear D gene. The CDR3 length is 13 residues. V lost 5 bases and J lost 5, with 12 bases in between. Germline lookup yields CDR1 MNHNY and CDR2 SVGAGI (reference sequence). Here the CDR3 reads CASSSPAGETQYF. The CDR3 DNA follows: TGTGCCAGCAGTAGCCCGGCCGGTGAGACCCAGTACTTC.

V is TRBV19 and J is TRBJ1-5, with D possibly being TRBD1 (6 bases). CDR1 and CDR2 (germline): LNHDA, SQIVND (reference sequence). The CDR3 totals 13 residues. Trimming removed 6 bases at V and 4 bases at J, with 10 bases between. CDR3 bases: TGTGCCAGTAGCCACCAGGGGAATCAGCCCCAGCATTTT. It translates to CASSHQGNQPQHF.

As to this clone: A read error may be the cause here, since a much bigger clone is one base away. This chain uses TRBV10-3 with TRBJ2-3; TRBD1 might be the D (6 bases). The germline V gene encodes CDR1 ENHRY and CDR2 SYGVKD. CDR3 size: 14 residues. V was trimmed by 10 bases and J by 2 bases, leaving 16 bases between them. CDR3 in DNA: TGTGCCAGGATGACAGGTAACCACACAGATACGCAGTATTTT. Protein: CARMTGNHTDTQYF.

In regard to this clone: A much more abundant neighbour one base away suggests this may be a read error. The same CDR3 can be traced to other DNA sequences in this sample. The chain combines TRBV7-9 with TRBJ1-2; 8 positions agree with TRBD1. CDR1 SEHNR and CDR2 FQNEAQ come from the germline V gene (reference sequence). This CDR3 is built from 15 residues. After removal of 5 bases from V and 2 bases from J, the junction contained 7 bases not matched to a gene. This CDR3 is CASSGGTGVNYGYTF. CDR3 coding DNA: TGTGCCAGCAGCGGTGGGACAGGCGTCAACTATGGCTACACCTTC.

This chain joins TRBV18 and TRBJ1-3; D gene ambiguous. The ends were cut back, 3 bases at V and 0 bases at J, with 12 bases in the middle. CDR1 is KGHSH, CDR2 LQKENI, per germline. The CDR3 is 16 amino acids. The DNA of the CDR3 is TGTGCCAGCTCACCGGGTTCCCCTGACTCTGGAAACACCATATATTTT. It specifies CASSPGSPDSGNTIYF.

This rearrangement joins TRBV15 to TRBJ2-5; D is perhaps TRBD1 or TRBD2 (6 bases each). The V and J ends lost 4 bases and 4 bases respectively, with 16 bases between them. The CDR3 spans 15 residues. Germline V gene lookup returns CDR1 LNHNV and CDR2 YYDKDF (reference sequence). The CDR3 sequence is CATSNRGPSGETQYF. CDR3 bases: TGTGCCACCAGCAACCGGGGGCCCTCGGGAGAGACCCAGTACTTC.

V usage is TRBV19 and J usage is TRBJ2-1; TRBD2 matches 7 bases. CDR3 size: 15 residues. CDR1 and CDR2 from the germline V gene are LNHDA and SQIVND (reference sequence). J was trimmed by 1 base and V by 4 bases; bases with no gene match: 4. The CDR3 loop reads CASSRREGSYNEQFF. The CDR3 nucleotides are TGTGCCAGTAGTAGGAGGGAGGGATCCTACAATGAGCAGTTCTTC. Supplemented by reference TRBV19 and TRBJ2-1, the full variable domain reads DGGITQSPKYLFRKEGQNVTLSCEQNLNHDAMYWYRQDPGQGLRLIYYSQIVNDFQKGDIAEGYSVSREKKESFPLTVTSAQKNPTAFYLCASSRREGSYNEQFFGPGTRLTVL.

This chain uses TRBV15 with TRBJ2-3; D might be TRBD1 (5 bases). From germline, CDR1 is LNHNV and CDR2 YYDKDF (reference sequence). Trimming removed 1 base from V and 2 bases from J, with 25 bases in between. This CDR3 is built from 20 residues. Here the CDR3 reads CATSRASPRRARGATDTQYF. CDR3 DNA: TGTGCCACCAGCAGAGCCTCCCCCCGACGGGCGCGTGGGGCCACAGATACGCAGTATTTT.

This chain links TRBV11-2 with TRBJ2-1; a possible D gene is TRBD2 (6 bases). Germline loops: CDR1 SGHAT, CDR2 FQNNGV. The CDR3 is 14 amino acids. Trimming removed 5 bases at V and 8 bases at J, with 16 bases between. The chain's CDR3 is CASSLGGVRDEQFF. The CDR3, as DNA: TGTGCCAGCAGCCTGGGGGGAGTCCGTGATGAGCAGTTCTTC.

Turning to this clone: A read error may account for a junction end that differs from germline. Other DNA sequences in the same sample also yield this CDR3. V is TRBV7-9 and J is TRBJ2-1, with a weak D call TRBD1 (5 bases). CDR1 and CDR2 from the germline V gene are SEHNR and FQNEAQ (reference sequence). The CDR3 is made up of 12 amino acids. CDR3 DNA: TGTGCCAGTAGCTTATTAGGGGAAGGGCAGTTCTTC. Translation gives CASSLLGEGQFF.

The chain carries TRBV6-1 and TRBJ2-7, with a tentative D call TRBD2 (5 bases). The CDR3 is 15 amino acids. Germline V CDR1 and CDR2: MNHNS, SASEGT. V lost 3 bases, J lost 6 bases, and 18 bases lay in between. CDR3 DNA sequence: TGTGCCAGCAGTGACTTGCGGGCCGCCTCCGCCGAGCAGTACTTC. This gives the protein CASSDLRAASAEQYF.

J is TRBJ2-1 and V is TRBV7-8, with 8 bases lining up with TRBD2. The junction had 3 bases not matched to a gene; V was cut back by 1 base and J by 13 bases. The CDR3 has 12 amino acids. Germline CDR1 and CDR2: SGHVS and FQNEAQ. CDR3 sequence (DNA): TGTGCCAGCAGCTTAGTTCGGGAGGGCCAGTTCTTC. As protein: CASSLVREGQFF.

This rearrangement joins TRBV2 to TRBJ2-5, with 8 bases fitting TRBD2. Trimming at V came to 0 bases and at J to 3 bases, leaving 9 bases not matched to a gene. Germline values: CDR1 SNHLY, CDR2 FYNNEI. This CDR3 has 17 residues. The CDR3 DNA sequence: TGTGCCAGCAGTGAAGCGTCTGTAGCGGGACCCAAAGAGACCCAGTACTTC. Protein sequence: CASSEASVAGPKETQYF.

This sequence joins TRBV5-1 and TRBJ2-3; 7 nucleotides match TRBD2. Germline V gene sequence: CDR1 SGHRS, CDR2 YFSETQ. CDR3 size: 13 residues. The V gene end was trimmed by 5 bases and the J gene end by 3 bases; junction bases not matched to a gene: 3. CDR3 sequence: CASSRLATDTQYF. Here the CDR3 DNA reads TGCGCCAGCAGTAGACTAGCAACAGATACGCAGTATTTT. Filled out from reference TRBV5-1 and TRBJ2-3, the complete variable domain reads KAGVTQTPRYLIKTRGQQVTLSCSPISGHRSVSWYQQTPGQGLQFLFEYFSETQRNKGNFPGRFSGRQFSNSRSEMNVSTLELGDSALYLCASSRLATDTQYFGPGTRLTVL.